Listed here are 28 T cell receptor beta chains from one sample, sequenced in a study of molecular identifiers for immune sequencing clone quantification. TCRdb itself ran the PCR reads through MiXCR, one entry per CDR3 protein. The repertoire consists of 460,000 or so distinct CDR3 sequences, with about a fifth occurring once and the leading ten covering roughly 0.81%. Input material: naive CD8+ T cells from blood, with Jurkat cell RNA spiked in. Subset reported: FACS-sorted CD8+CD4-CCR7+CD45RA+ naive T cells. All receptors come from a human donor in good health. Some libraries in this study had Jurkat cell RNA spiked in.

This clonotype was detected a few times. The rearrangement uses TRBV4-3 and TRBJ2-3, with 10 bases fitting TRBD2. CDR1 and CDR2 (germline): LGHNA, YSLEER. The V and J ends lost 2 bases and 4 bases, in that order; junction bases with no gene match: 6. The CDR3 has 16 residues. The CDR3 nucleotides are TGCGCCAGCAGCCAATTCAGCGGGGGGGGGGCAGATACGCAGTATTTT. Its translation is CASSQFSGGGADTQYF.

This clonotype was counted only a few times. The chain carries TRBV5-5 and TRBJ2-7; weak D call: TRBD1 (5 bases). The V gene's germline CDR1 is SGHKS and CDR2 YYEKEE (reference sequence). V was shortened by 4 bases and J by 2 bases, with 13 bases between the two germline ends. This CDR3 spans 14 amino acids. CDR3 loop: CASSEVTGPYEQYF. The DNA for the CDR3 is TGTGCCAGCAGCGAGGTTACAGGTCCCTACGAGCAGTACTTC.

This clonotype was seen a few times. A much larger clone sits a single nucleotide away, making a read error possible. The chain combines TRBV7-9 with TRBJ2-3, with D possibly being TRBD2 (7 bases). The V gene lost 5 bases and the J gene lost 2 bases, with 17 bases spanning the gap. In germline, CDR1 is SEHNR, CDR2 FQNEAQ (reference sequence). This CDR3 has 16 amino acids. The CDR3 nucleotides are TGTGCCAGCAGCCACCCTGCGGGGGCGGTCACAGATACGCAGTATTTT. Its translation: CASSHPAGAVTDTQYF.

This clonotype was counted at least ten times. The V call is TRBV6-5, the J call TRBJ2-7, with 9 positions matching TRBD1. CDR3 length equals 13 residues. J was trimmed by 6 bases and V by 6 bases; bases with no gene match: 6. CDR1 is MNHEY and CDR2 is SVGAGI in the germline V gene. The CDR3 DNA follows: TGTGCCAGCAGCTCCGGGACAGGGAGCGAGCAGTACTTC. Amino acid sequence: CASSSGTGSEQYF.

The chain uses TRBV7-9 and TRBJ2-7; D might be TRBD1 (6 bases). The CDR3 sequence is 12 residues long. Per the germline V gene, CDR1 is SEHNR and CDR2 is FQNEAQ (reference sequence). V gave up 3 bases and J gave up 6 bases, with 9 bases separating them. CDR3 nucleotide sequence: TGTGCCAGCAGCTTGGGGACAACCGAGCAGTACTTC. Translated, it gives CASSLGTTEQYF.

V and J are TRBV6-5 and TRBJ2-1; D may correspond to TRBD1 or TRBD2 (5 bases each). With 2 bases removed from V and 9 bases from J, the gap between germline ends came to 11 bases. Germline CDR1 reads MNHEY; CDR2 reads SVGAGI. This CDR3 region has 13 residues. CDR3 loop: CASSYLPRGEQFF. Written as DNA, the CDR3 is TGTGCCAGCAGTTACCTCCCGAGGGGTGAGCAGTTCTTC.

This clonotype was detected a few times. This chain links TRBV5-1 with TRBJ2-7; 12 bases fit TRBD2. Per the germline V gene, CDR1 is SGHRS and CDR2 is YFSETQ. CDR3 length equals 17 residues. After removal of 0 bases from V and 3 bases from J, the junction contained 7 bases not matched to a gene. CDR3 amino acids: CASSLGLGTSGFYEQYF. The CDR3 nucleotides read TGCGCCAGCAGCTTGGGCCTGGGGACTAGCGGGTTCTACGAGCAGTACTTC.

Many counts were recorded for this clonotype. This rearrangement joins TRBV13 to TRBJ1-5; a possible D gene is TRBD1 (5 bases). From germline, CDR1 is PRHDT and CDR2 FYEKMQ (reference sequence). Trimming took off 4 bases at V and 0 bases at J, with 13 bases between the two ends. The CDR3 length is 16 residues. CDR3 sequence: CASSWGGTDSNQPQHF. The CDR3 coding sequence is TGTGCCAGCAGCTGGGGTGGGACGGATAGCAATCAGCCCCAGCATTTT.

This clonotype turned up a few times. The chain carries TRBV7-9 and TRBJ2-7, with no clear D. Germline V gene lookup returns CDR1 SEHNR and CDR2 FQNEAQ (reference sequence). The CDR3 contains 13 residues. Trimming removed 0 bases at V and 5 bases at J, with 8 bases between. CDR3: CASSLAGSDEQYF. CDR3 bases: TGTGCCAGCAGCTTAGCGGGAAGCGACGAGCAGTACTTC.

V gene TRBV12-2 combines with J gene TRBJ1-6; whether TRBD1, the table's D call, matches the DNA was not checked. TRBV12-2 is flagged as a pseudogene. The CDR3 totals 18 residues. The CDR3 region is CASRSRDGGGRRNSPLHF. CDR3 nucleotide sequence: TGTGCAAGTCGCTCCAGAGACGGTGGGGGACGGAGGAATTCACCCCTCCACTTT.

This clonotype was seen ten or more times. The chain combines TRBV20-1 with TRBJ2-7, with TRBD2 matching 9 bases. The germline gives CDR1 DFQATT, CDR2 SNEGSKA (reference sequence). V gave up 6 bases and J gave up 0 bases; unmatched junction bases: 9. This CDR3 comprises 15 residues. DNA of the CDR3: TGCAGTGCAACACATAGCGGGGGCCCCTCCTACGAGCAGTACTTC. It translates to CSATHSGGPSYEQYF.

The chain recombines TRBV6-5 with TRBJ1-3; the D is unclear. The CDR3 runs 15 residues. V lost 8 bases and J 0 bases, leaving 14 bases between the germline ends. Per germline, CDR1 MNHEY and CDR2 SVGAGI. The CDR3 region is CASSRQSPSGNTIYF. Written as DNA, the CDR3 is TGTGCCAGCTCACGCCAAAGCCCCTCTGGAAACACCATATATTTT.

The chain joins TRBV6-2 or TRBV6-3 to TRBJ1-1; 7 bases match TRBD1. Germline CDR1 is MNHEY and CDR2 is SVGEGT. V dropped 6 bases and J dropped 7; count of bases not matched to a gene: 5. This CDR3 comprises 12 residues. CDR3 in amino acids: CASSRDSLEAFF. In DNA form, the CDR3 reads TGTGCCAGCAGCCGGGACAGCCTTGAAGCTTTCTTT.

The chain links TRBV12-3 or TRBV12-4 to TRBJ1-5; D is ambiguous. V was clipped by 6 bases and J by 10 bases, with 19 bases between them. This CDR3 region has 14 residues. CDR3 coding DNA: TGTGCCAGCAGCTTCAACAGCCCCAGGATTCCCCAGCATTTT. Translating it yields CASSFNSPRIPQHF.

In this sample, this clonotype turned up many times. CDR3 in amino acids: CSARDPGLEKDTQYF. DNA for the CDR3: TGCAGTGCTAGAGATCCGGGACTAGAAAAAGATACGCAGTATTTT. J is TRBJ2-3 and V is TRBV20-1, with 8 bases lining up with TRBD2. V shed 0 bases, J shed 5 bases, and the junction held 7 bases outside the gene matches. The CDR3 consists of 15 residues. The V gene's germline CDR1 is DFQATT and CDR2 SNEGSKA (reference sequence).

The J gene is TRBJ2-1, the V gene TRBV12-3 or TRBV12-4; 15 bases map to TRBD2. The CDR3 runs to 19 residues. V gave up 6 bases and J gave up 1 base; unmatched junction bases: 10. The CDR3 loop is CASSLTAGLAGGSYNEQFF. DNA for the CDR3: TGTGCCAGCAGCCTAACCGCGGGACTAGCGGGGGGTTCCTACAATGAGCAGTTCTTC.

This chain uses TRBV2 with TRBJ2-3; D is unresolved. The V end lost 2 bases, the J end lost 1 base, and 16 bases lay between the germline ends. CDR1 is SNHLY and CDR2 is FYNNEI in the germline V gene. The CDR3 consists of 17 residues. The CDR3 DNA follows: TGTGCCAGCAGTGAATTCGGCGGAACCTGGGGCACAGATACGCAGTATTTT. Translation: CASSEFGGTWGTDTQYF.

This chain joins TRBV27 and TRBJ2-7; D is unresolved. The length of the CDR3 is 14 residues. Trimming shortened V by 0 bases and J by 3 bases, and 9 bases separated the two germline ends. The germline CDR1 and CDR2 sequences are MNHEY and SMNVEV (reference sequence). CDR3 region: CASSLSGKRYEQYF. CDR3 in DNA: TGTGCCAGCAGTTTATCGGGGAAACGCTACGAGCAGTACTTC.

This clonotype was detected many times. In DNA, the CDR3 is TGTGCCAGCAGCGTAGACGGCGGGCCGAACACCGGGGAGCTGTTTTTT. Translated: CASSVDGGPNTGELFF. The J gene is TRBJ2-2, the V gene TRBV9; D might be TRBD2 (5 bases). The germline V and J ends were trimmed by 0 bases and 0 bases, with 9 bases remaining between them. CDR1 and CDR2 from the germline V gene are SGDLS and YYNGEE. The length of the CDR3 is 16 residues.

CDR3 DNA: TGTGCCTGGAGCAGGTGGGAGGGGGCGAACACTGAAGCTTTCTTT. This gives the protein CAWSRWEGANTEAFF. V and J are TRBV30 and TRBJ1-1, with TRBD1 matching over 7 bases. CDR1 and CDR2 from the germline V gene are GTSNPN and SVGIG (reference sequence). CDR3 size: 15 residues. Losses at the gene ends were 3 bases for V and 1 base for J; bases not matched to a gene: 8. Together with reference TRBV30 and TRBJ1-1, the CDR3 gives the full variable domain: SQTIHQWPATLVQPVGSPLSLECTVEGTSNPNLYWYRQAAGRGLQLLFYSVGIGQISSEVPQNLSASRPQDRQFILSSKKLLLSDSGFYLCAWSRWEGANTEAFFGQGTRLTVV.

In this sample, this clonotype turned up many times. The chain joins TRBV10-2 to TRBJ2-7; D gene ambiguous. From germline, CDR1 is WSHSY and CDR2 SAAADI. This CDR3 is 14 amino acids long. The V end lost 6 bases, the J end lost 3 bases, and 15 bases lay between the germline ends. This CDR3 reads CASSTILRYYEQYF. The CDR3 DNA is TGCGCCAGCAGCACGATCCTCCGCTACTACGAGCAGTACTTC.

This clonotype was detected ten times or more. This sequence joins TRBV29-1 and TRBJ2-1, with 9 bases identical to TRBD2. This CDR3 contains 16 residues. Looked up from germline, CDR1 is SQVTM and CDR2 is ANQGSEA. The V and J ends lost 6 bases and 3 bases, in that order; junction bases with no gene match: 12. CDR3 in DNA: TGCAGCGTCAAAGGGTCTAGCGGGACTATCTACAATGAGCAGTTCTTC. This encodes CSVKGSSGTIYNEQFF.

A word on this clonotype: This clone may be a read error of a much larger clone one base away. This sequence joins TRBV6-2 or TRBV6-3 and TRBJ2-7, with 8 bases aligning to TRBD1. V was pared by 5 bases and J by 0 bases, with 9 bases of the junction left unmatched. The CDR3 is 16 residues long. Germline V gene lookup returns CDR1 MNHEY and CDR2 SVGEGT. CDR3 DNA: TGTGCCAGCAGTGTCGTCAGGGGGCTCGACTCCTACGAGCAGTACTTC. Translating gives CASSVVRGLDSYEQYF.

This clonotype was detected many times. The rearrangement joins TRBV4-1 to TRBJ1-1; D is ambiguous. The ends were cut back, 1 base at V and 4 bases at J, with 7 bases in the middle. CDR3 size: 13 residues. The germline CDR1 and CDR2 sequences are MGHRA and YSYEKL. DNA of the CDR3: TGCGCCAGCAGCCAAGGGGAGACCACTGAAGCTTTCTTT. It specifies CASSQGETTEAFF.

As for this clonotype: A read error may explain this, as a much larger clone is one base away. This chain connects TRBV14 to TRBJ2-1; D perhaps matches TRBD1 (6 bases). The V end lost 5 bases, the J end lost 7 bases, and 12 bases lay between the germline ends. This CDR3 region has 13 residues. Per the germline V gene, CDR1 is SGHDN and CDR2 is FVKESK. The CDR3, as DNA: TGTGCCAGCAGCAAAGCAGGGGCTAATGAGCAGTTCTTC. Residues: CASSKAGANEQFF.

Comments on this clonotype: A read error is possible here, since a much larger clone lies one base away. Without the conserved terminal phenylalanine or tryptophan, this CDR3 likely stems from a read error. The chain links TRBV20-1 to TRBJ1-2, with D uncertain. The CDR3 length is 11 residues. Trimming cost V 0 bases and J 5 bases, with 4 bases left between them. Germline lookup yields CDR1 DFQATT and CDR2 SNEGSKA (reference sequence). Here the CDR3 reads CSARDEYGYTL. CDR3 in DNA: TGCAGTGCTAGAGACGAATATGGCTACACCCTC.

This clonotype was counted only a few times. The V call is TRBV9, the J call TRBJ2-2; 9 bases match TRBD2. Germline CDR1 SGDLS, CDR2 YYNGEE. Losses at the gene ends were 0 bases for V and 4 bases for J; bases not matched to a gene: 7. The length of the CDR3 is 17 residues. CDR3 loop: CASSVGAGGPGTGELFF. The CDR3 DNA reads as TGTGCCAGCAGCGTAGGCGCGGGAGGGCCGGGCACCGGGGAGCTGTTTTTT.

The chain combines TRBV6-2 or TRBV6-3 with TRBJ2-2; 7 positions agree with TRBD1. J gave up 8 bases and V 5 bases, and 8 bases lay outside the gene matches. CDR1 MNHEY and CDR2 SVGEGT come from the germline V gene. The CDR3 length is 14 residues. The DNA of the CDR3 is TGTGCCAGCAGTATTACAGGGGTACCGGGGGAGCTGTTTTTT. Protein product: CASSITGVPGELFF.